This T cell receptor (beta chain) was recovered during a study of T cells in Graves' hyperthyroidism and ophthalmopathy. Trimming cost V 6 bases and J 5 bases, with 14 bases left between them. CDR1 and CDR2 from the germline V gene are ENHRY and SYGVKD. The CDR3 totals 15 residues. Amplification of TCR beta CDR3 regions was performed using RNA transcripts as template. RT-PCR in the first round (using the HTBI primer set) targeted the TCR CDR3. Via MiXCR, TCRdb re-called the multiplex PCR reads, giving one row per CDR3 protein. The repertoire consists of about 760,000 distinct CDR3 sequences, with approximately 40% occurring once and the leading ten covering roughly 30%. Findings of the study overall: Separating ophthalmopathy from stable hyperthyroidism was achieved by a 13 V-J model. Blood shared most expanded thyroid clonotypes above 0.001.

This clonotype was picked up a small number of times. Its target is not known. This chain uses TRBV10-3 with TRBJ1-6; TRBD1 is a possible D gene (6 bases). The clonotype was recovered from a woman between 40 and 55 years old with Graves' hyperthyroidism. Sequences were obtained from blood. In DNA, the CDR3 is TGTGCCATCAGAGAGACAGGACCTGATAATTCACCCCTCCACTTT. This translates into CAIRETGPDNSPLHF.